A single T cell receptor (beta chain) is shown here with its context. The sample belongs to a study of cytomegalovirus exposure and HLA in healthy donors. Profiled with immunoSEQ multiplex PCR; TCRdb holds only in-frame clones, not every one. Among 150,000 to 200,000 clones listed, about 88% were seen once. The V gene's germline CDR1 is PRHDT and CDR2 FYEKMQ (reference sequence). This CDR3 is 14 amino acids long. Trimming shortened V by 7 bases and J by 5 bases, and 14 bases separated the two germline ends. The donors formed part of the approximately 130-subject validation cohort, distinct from the roughly 600-subject first cohort.

The sample comprised PBMCs. The rearrangement uses TRBV13 and TRBJ2-2; tentatively, D is TRBD1 (6 bases). The clonotype originates from a woman younger than 35 in good health and CMV-seronegative. CDR3 in amino acids: CASNLLTGTGELFF. DNA of the CDR3: TGTGCCAGCAACCTACTCACAGGGACCGGGGAGCTGTTTTTT.